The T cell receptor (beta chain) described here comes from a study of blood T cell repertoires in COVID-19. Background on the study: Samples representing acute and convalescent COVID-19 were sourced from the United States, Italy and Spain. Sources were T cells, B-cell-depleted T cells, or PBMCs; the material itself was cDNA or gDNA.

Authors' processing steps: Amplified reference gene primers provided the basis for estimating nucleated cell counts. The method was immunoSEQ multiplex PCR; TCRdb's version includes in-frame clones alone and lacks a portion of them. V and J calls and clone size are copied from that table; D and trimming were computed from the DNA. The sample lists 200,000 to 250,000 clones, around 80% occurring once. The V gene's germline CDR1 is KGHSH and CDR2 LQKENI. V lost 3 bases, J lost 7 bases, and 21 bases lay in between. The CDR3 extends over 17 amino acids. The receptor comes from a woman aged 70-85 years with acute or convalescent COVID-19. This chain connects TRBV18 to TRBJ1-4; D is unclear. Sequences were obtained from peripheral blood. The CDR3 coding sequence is TGTGCCAGCTCACCGGAAATAATGGTCCCGGGAAGTGAAAAACTGTTTTTT. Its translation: CASSPEIMVPGSEKLFF.